The 8 T cell receptor beta chains below come from one sample, sequenced in a study of T cell repertoires in cytomegalovirus infection (dated by TCRdb to about 2019). For these TCRs, the target antigens are not known. The treatment or condition label for this specimen denotes: in vitro stimulation with specific CMV peptide epitopes to enrich CMV-specific T cells. The data were produced on an Illumina HiSeq 1500. Using fastp trimming at Q25 and MiXCR clonotype assembly, TCRdb reanalyzed the public sequencing data and kept in-frame beta chains. Each CDR3 protein appears once, grouped with its most common genes and DNA. The table for this sample lists 150,000 or so distinct CDR3 sequences; roughly 22% of them were counted only once. The leading ten clones occupy about 25% of the sample. Sample: CD8+ T cells from cultured PBMCs, taken from culture after CMV antigen stimulation. The receptor source for this set is a human donor in good health (CMV status not recorded). Some clones in this sample may be carry-over from other donors' samples.

This clonotype showed up just once. For the CDR3, the DNA is TGTGCCAGCAGTGACGCGGCAGGGGATGGCTACACCTTC. It is translated as CASSDAAGDGYTF. The J gene is TRBJ1-2, the V gene TRBV2; D possibly corresponds to TRBD1 (6 bases). The length of the CDR3 is 13 residues. Germline CDR1 and CDR2: SNHLY and FYNNEI. The V end was cut by 3 bases, the J end by 6 bases, with 11 bases between.

In this sample, this clonotype turned up a few times. The genes are TRBV4-1 and TRBJ1-1; TRBD1 is a possible D gene (6 bases). The CDR3 sequence is 14 residues long. V dropped 4 bases and J dropped 4 bases, with 13 bases sitting between them. Germline V CDR1 and CDR2: MGHRA, YSYEKL. The CDR3 loop reads CASSPREGGTEAFF. The CDR3 DNA is TGCGCCAGCAGCCCCCGCGAGGGGGGCACTGAAGCTTTCTTT.

This clonotype was counted a few times. The chain uses TRBV11-1 and TRBJ2-1; no firm D call. V shed 5 bases and J shed 0 bases, with 14 bases lying between them. Germline V gene data show CDR1 as SGHAT and CDR2 as FQDESV (reference sequence). This CDR3 has 16 amino acids. CDR3: CASSQAAWSSYNEQFF. The CDR3 nucleotides are TGTGCCAGCAGCCAGGCGGCCTGGAGCTCCTACAATGAGCAGTTCTTC.

The genes are TRBV6-2 or TRBV6-3 and TRBJ1-2, with 7 bases aligning to TRBD1. This CDR3 comprises 14 residues. Germline assignment: CDR1 MNHEY and CDR2 SVGEGT. With V trimmed by 2 bases and J by 5 bases, 5 bases remained unmatched. For the CDR3, the DNA is TGTGCCAGCAGTTACGGGACAGACGGTTATGGCTACACCTTC. It yields the protein CASSYGTDGYGYTF.

This clonotype was detected many times. V gene TRBV6-1 combines with J gene TRBJ1-1; TRBD1 matches 7 bases. V lost 5 bases and J lost 0; bases outside the gene matches: 6. This CDR3 is 15 amino acids long. Germline V CDR1 and CDR2: MNHNS, SASEGT. The CDR3 loop reads CASSLGDRLNTEAFF. In nucleotides, the CDR3 is TGTGCCAGCAGTCTGGGGGACAGATTGAACACTGAAGCTTTCTTT.

The rearrangement joins TRBV29-1 to TRBJ2-7, with 7 bases matching TRBD1. The CDR3 is 14 residues long. Germline V CDR1 and CDR2: SQVTM, ANQGSEA. Germline trimming cut 6 bases from V and 0 bases from J; bases unmatched to any gene: 8. The CDR3 DNA sequence: TGCAGCGTCTCAGGGGGAAAAAGCTCCTACGAGCAGTACTTC. It is translated as CSVSGGKSSYEQYF.

This clonotype was counted a few times. The CDR3 sequence is CASSQTGWNSPLHF. In nucleotides, the CDR3 is TGTGCCAGCAGCCAGACAGGGTGGAATTCACCCCTCCACTTT. The V call is TRBV7-3, the J call TRBJ1-6, with 7 bases aligning to TRBD1. V trimming: 5 bases; J trimming: 7 bases; junction bases outside the gene matches: 5. The CDR3 length is 14 residues. Germline loops: CDR1 SGHTA, CDR2 FQGTGA.

The chain employs TRBV29-1 and TRBJ1-2, with D possibly TRBD1 on 5 matching bases. The CDR3 is 14 residues long. V lost 5 bases to trimming and J lost 8 bases, with 21 bases between them. Germline CDR1 and CDR2: SQVTM and ANQGSEA. The CDR3 nucleotides read TGCAGCGTTAAAGGGGCAGAGCACCCCGAAGGCTACACCTTC. Amino acids: CSVKGAEHPEGYTF.